A single sample is the source of the 16 T cell receptor beta chains below, sequenced in a study of T-cell memory formation after mild COVID-19. Each CDR3 protein gets one entry after TCRdb re-called the 5' RACE reads with MiXCR. The table lists about 290,000 distinct CDR3 sequences, less than 20% of them singletons. The sample was PBMCs or a T cell subset sorted from them (not recorded which). These receptors came from a man between 18 and 35 years old who had mild COVID-19 (a few samples of this study predate the infection). Cell type and time point are not known.

This clonotype was seen only a few times. The V and J genes are TRBV7-3 and TRBJ1-6; TRBD1 matches 10 bases. This CDR3 is 16 amino acids long. Germline V gene sequence: CDR1 SGHTA, CDR2 FQGTGA. The J segment lost 8 bases and the V segment lost 1 base, leaving 5 bases of the junction unmatched. The chain's CDR3 is CASSLNGQGDYSPLHF. The CDR3 DNA reads as TGTGCCAGCAGCTTAAACGGACAGGGGGATTATTCACCCCTCCACTTT.

The table lists this clonotype with a few counts. The gene calls are TRBV5-1 and TRBJ2-2; 8 nucleotides agree with TRBD2. V lost 4 bases, J lost 2 bases, and 10 bases stayed unmatched. Germline lookup yields CDR1 SGHRS and CDR2 YFSETQ. CDR3 length: 17 residues. DNA of the CDR3: TGCGCCAGCAGCGGAGGAGGCGGGGGGCTCAACACCGGGGAGCTGTTTTTT. Translating it yields CASSGGGGGLNTGELFF.

This clonotype occurred many times. The rearrangement uses TRBV5-1 and TRBJ2-7; D unclear. Trimming took off 0 bases at V and 3 bases at J, with 13 bases between the two ends. Per germline, CDR1 SGHRS and CDR2 YFSETQ. CDR3 size: 15 residues. The CDR3 DNA sequence: TGCGCCAGCAGCTTGGGGGAAGGACCGATCTACGAGCAGTACGTC. This codes for CASSLGEGPIYEQYV.

The rearrangement joins TRBV6-5 to TRBJ2-3; TRBD1 agrees at 7 bases. The CDR3 is 17 amino acids. V shed 4 bases and J 4 bases; nucleotides not matched to a gene: 14. The germline V gene has CDR1 MNHEY and CDR2 SVGAGI. The CDR3 protein is CASSLNRGRTDADTQYF. In DNA, the CDR3 is TGTGCCAGCAGTTTAAACAGGGGACGGACCGATGCAGATACGCAGTATTTT.

This clonotype was picked up a small number of times. The V and J genes are TRBV6-6 and TRBJ1-5; 8 positions match TRBD1. V gave up 5 bases and J gave up 6 bases; unmatched junction bases: 12. Germline lookup yields CDR1 MNHNY and CDR2 SVGAGI (reference sequence). The CDR3 extends over 16 amino acids. In DNA form, the CDR3 reads TGTGCCAGCAGTGGCCCGGTGGCAGGGGGCCGTCAGCCCCAGCATTTT. Amino acid sequence: CASSGPVAGGRQPQHF.

The V call is TRBV6-2 or TRBV6-3, the J call TRBJ2-1; possible D gene TRBD1, 5 bases. Germline V lookup: CDR1 MNHEY, CDR2 SVGEGT. V was trimmed by 3 bases and J by 7 bases, leaving 16 bases between them. The CDR3 spans 15 residues. DNA for the CDR3: TGTGCCAGCAGTTATCGTCAGGGAATGTTAAATGAGCAGTTCTTC. Protein product: CASSYRQGMLNEQFF.

This clonotype was detected only a few times. This chain connects TRBV5-1 to TRBJ2-3; 8 bases map to TRBD1. V shed 4 bases, J shed 4 bases, and the junction held 5 bases outside the gene matches. Germline values: CDR1 SGHRS, CDR2 YFSETQ. CDR3 length: 14 amino acids. In nucleotides, the CDR3 is TGCGCCAGCAGCCCGGACAGGGCAGCAGATACGCAGTATTTT. Its translation is CASSPDRAADTQYF. The whole variable domain, remainder taken from reference TRBV5-1 and TRBJ2-3, is KAGVTQTPRYLIKTRGQQVTLSCSPISGHRSVSWYQQTPGQGLQFLFEYFSETQRNKGNFPGRFSGRQFSNSRSEMNVSTLELGDSALYLCASSPDRAADTQYFGPGTRLTVL.

The chain employs TRBV4-3 and TRBJ1-2; D might be TRBD1 (6 bases). Germline assignment: CDR1 LGHNA and CDR2 YSLEER. This CDR3 contains 16 residues. Trimming removed 3 bases from V and 6 bases from J, with 20 bases in between. This CDR3 is CASSHLNSGVGNGYTF. The CDR3 region has the DNA TGCGCCAGCAGCCACCTGAACTCAGGGGTTGGAAATGGCTACACCTTC.

V and J are TRBV7-9 and TRBJ2-6; tentatively, D is TRBD2 (6 bases). The CDR3 sequence is 17 residues long. V lost 8 bases, J lost 0 bases, and 17 bases lay in between. Germline lookup yields CDR1 SEHNR and CDR2 FQNEAQ (reference sequence). The CDR3 DNA follows: TGTGCCAGCGGGCGCACGGAGGGCTTCTCTGGGGCCAACGTCCTGACTTTC. Protein: CASGRTEGFSGANVLTF.

V usage is TRBV24-1 and J usage is TRBJ1-5; a possible D gene is TRBD1 (6 bases). Trimming removed 4 bases at V and 6 bases at J, with 12 bases between. Per germline, CDR1 KGHDR and CDR2 SFDVKD. This CDR3 has 14 amino acids. The CDR3 is CATSDTGWRQPQHF. CDR3 in DNA: TGTGCCACCAGTGACACAGGGTGGCGTCAGCCCCAGCATTTT.

This chain connects TRBV29-1 to TRBJ1-2, with a weak D call TRBD1 (5 bases). Germline CDR1 reads SQVTM; CDR2 reads ANQGSEA. Between the trimmed V and J ends, which lost 8 bases and 5 bases, there was a span of 21 bases. CDR3 length equals 14 residues. The CDR3 DNA is TGCAGCACCCCCGGAGAGGGGAATGGGTATGGCTACACCTTC. Translating it yields CSTPGEGNGYGYTF.

This clonotype was seen ten or more times. This rearrangement joins TRBV5-1 to TRBJ2-1, with D unclear. The CDR3 runs 15 residues. Germline V gives CDR1 SGHRS, CDR2 YFSETQ. V was cut by 0 bases and J by 3 bases, with 10 bases left in between. CDR3 DNA sequence: TGCGCCAGCAGCTTGGTAAAGAACGACTACAATGAGCAGTTCTTC. It specifies CASSLVKNDYNEQFF.

The rearrangement uses TRBV5-1 and TRBJ1-1, with 7 bases that match TRBD1. V lost 3 bases and J lost 11; bases outside the gene matches: 10. CDR1 is SGHRS, CDR2 YFSETQ, per germline. The CDR3 contains 13 residues. CDR3 amino acids: CASSYGQAGRAFF. The CDR3, as DNA: TGCGCCAGCAGCTACGGACAGGCTGGAAGGGCTTTCTTT.

This clonotype has just a few counts. The chain carries TRBV5-1 and TRBJ2-2, with unresolved D. The length of the CDR3 is 13 residues. V lost 6 bases, J lost 6 bases, and 12 bases lay in between. Looked up from germline, CDR1 is SGHRS and CDR2 is YFSETQ. The CDR3 is CASTRDLPGELFF. The CDR3 region has the DNA TGCGCCAGCACCCGAGACCTGCCCGGGGAGCTGTTTTTT.

This clonotype was picked up a small number of times. Here the CDR3 reads CASSPTTTGEREQYV. Here the CDR3 DNA reads TGTGCCAGCAGCCCAACAACCACAGGGGAGAGGGAGCAGTACGTC. This chain links TRBV28 with TRBJ2-7, with 7 bases fitting TRBD1. The CDR3 has 15 residues. Germline V CDR1 and CDR2: MDHEN, SYDVKM. With 6 bases clipped from V and 7 bases from J, the junction kept 15 bases outside the gene matches.

This clonotype was counted only a few times. This chain connects TRBV20-1 to TRBJ1-2; possible D gene TRBD1, 5 bases. Germline lookup yields CDR1 DFQATT and CDR2 SNEGSKA (reference sequence). The CDR3 totals 11 residues. For the CDR3, the DNA is TGCAGACCCGACGGGGGTGCTGGCTACACCTTC. Translating gives CRPDGGAGYTF.